The text below deals with one TCR beta chain. The data were taken from a study of sequential checkpoint blockade in melanoma. Study context: Each arm's sequence ended with maintenance nivolumab.

Treatment given: randomized to nivolumab then ipilimumab (arm A) or the reverse (arm B). Sorted cells were live CD3+CD8+, lacking CD19 and CD56, from PBMCs. Using immunoSEQ multiplex PCR, the repertoire was profiled, and TCRdb retains in-frame clones only, with some absent. There are some 15,000 clones in the sample; 85% to 95% occur only once, and 24% lies in the top ten. V lost 1 base to trimming and J lost 2 bases, with 12 bases between them. The CDR3 consists of 15 residues. CDR1 is MDHEN, CDR2 SYDVKM, per germline. V and J are TRBV28 and TRBJ2-7; D may be TRBD2 (5 bases). Sample: CD8+ T cells sorted from blood (inferred from file names), taken from a patient given nivolumab and ipilimumab in sequence. This clonotype originated in a human donor with melanoma. CDR3 sequence reads: CASSLYRGRPYEQYF. The DNA of the CDR3 is TGTGCCAGCAGTTTATACCGGGGTAGGCCCTACGAGCAGTACTTC.